Below, 2 T cell receptor beta chains from the same sample are listed, as sequenced in a study of T cell changes during pregnancy in multiple sclerosis (dated by TCRdb to between 2019 and 2020). Library prep was done by the immunoSEQ multiplex PCR assay. TCRdb mirrors the immuneACCESS table, restricted to in-frame sequences. Some clones are absent from its copies; in checked studies, under half trace to an unresolved V gene, and the reason for the others is unknown. The sample table lists over 60,000 clones, roughly 91% of them with a count of one. The ten largest make up around 0.75% of the sample. The starting material was peripheral blood, obtained in the third trimester of pregnancy. Every receptor here comes from a female donor in good health, enrolled as a control in a pregnancy study.

In this sample, this clone turned up a few times. This chain joins TRBV28 and TRBJ1-2; D is ambiguous. The CDR3 extends over 12 amino acids. The germline V gene has CDR1 MDHEN and CDR2 SYDVKM. Trimming stripped 8 bases from V and 13 bases from J, with 20 bases between. CDR3 nucleotide sequence: TGTGCCAGCGGATCCGGGGTCCCGCTCTCCACCTTC. Translated, it gives CASGSGVPLSTF.

This clone was counted a single time. This sequence joins TRBV5-1 and TRBJ2-3; 12 positions match TRBD2. The germline CDR1 and CDR2 sequences are SGHRS and YFSETQ. This CDR3 region has 20 residues. Trimming cost V 0 bases and J 0 bases; bases outside gene matches: 11. CDR3 sequence reads: CASSLDPTLLAGGSTDTQYF. The CDR3 nucleotides read TGCGCCAGCAGCTTGGACCCTACCTTACTAGCGGGGGGAAGCACAGATACGCAGTATTTT.